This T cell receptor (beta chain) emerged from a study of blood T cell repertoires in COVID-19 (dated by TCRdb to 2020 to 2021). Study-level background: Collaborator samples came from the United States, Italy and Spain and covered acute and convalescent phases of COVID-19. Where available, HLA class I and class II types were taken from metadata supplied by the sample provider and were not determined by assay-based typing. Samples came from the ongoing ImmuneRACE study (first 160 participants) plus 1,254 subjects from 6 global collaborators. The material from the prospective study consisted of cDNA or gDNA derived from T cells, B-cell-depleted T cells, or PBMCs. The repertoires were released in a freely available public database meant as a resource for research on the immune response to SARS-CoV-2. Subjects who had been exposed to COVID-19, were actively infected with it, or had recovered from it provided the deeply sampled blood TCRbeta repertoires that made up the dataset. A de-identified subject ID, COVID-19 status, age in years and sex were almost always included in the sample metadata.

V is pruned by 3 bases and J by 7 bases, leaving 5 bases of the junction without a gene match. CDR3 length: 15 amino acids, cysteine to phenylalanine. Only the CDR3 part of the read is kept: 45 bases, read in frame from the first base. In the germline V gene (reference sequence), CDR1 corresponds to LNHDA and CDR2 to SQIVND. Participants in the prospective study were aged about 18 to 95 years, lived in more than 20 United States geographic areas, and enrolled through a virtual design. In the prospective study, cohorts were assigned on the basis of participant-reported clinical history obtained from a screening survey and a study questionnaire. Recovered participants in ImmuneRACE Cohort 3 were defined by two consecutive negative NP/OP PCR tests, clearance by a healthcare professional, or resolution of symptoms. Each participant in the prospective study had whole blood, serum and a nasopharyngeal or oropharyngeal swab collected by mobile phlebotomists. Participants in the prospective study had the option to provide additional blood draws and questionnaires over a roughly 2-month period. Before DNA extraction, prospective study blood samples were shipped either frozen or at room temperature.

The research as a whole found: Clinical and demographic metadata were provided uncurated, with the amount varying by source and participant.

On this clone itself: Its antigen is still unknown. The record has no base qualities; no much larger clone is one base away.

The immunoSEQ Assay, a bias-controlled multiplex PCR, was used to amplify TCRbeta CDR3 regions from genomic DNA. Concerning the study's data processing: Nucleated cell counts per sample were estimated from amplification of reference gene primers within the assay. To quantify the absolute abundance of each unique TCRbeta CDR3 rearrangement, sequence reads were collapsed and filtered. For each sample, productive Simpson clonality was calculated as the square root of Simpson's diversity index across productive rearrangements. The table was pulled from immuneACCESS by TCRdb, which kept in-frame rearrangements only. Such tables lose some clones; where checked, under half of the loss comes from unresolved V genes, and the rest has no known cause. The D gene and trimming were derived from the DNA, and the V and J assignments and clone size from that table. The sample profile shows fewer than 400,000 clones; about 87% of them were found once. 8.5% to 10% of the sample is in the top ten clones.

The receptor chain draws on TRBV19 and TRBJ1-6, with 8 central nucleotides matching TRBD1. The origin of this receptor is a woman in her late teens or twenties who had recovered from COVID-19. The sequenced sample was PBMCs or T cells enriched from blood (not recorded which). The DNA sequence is TGTGCCAGTAGTATGAGGACAGGGACGAATTCACCCCTCCACTTT. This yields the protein CASSMRTGTNSPLHF.